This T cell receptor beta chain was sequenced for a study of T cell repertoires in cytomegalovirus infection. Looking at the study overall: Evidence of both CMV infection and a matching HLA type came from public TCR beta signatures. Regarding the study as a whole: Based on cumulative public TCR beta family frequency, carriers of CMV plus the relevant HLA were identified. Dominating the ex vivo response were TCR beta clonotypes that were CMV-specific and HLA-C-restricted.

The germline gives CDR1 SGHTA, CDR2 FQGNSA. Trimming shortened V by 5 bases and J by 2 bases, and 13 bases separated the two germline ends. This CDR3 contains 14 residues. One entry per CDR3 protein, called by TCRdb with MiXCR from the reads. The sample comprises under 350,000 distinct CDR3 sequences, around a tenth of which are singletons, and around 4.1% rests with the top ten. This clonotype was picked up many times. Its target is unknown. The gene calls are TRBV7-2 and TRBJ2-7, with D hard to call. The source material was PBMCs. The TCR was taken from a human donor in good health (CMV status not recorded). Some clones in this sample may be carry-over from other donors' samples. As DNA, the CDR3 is TGTGCCAGCAGCCAAAAAGTGTCTACCTACGAGCAGTACTTC. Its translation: CASSQKVSTYEQYF.